The rows below give T cell receptor beta chains drawn from one sample of a study of neoadjuvant anti-PD-1 for oral cavity cancer. Clones were sequenced by immunoSEQ multiplex PCR, and TCRdb holds only the in-frame ones, with some missing. The data show more than 13,000 clones, roughly 74% seen once. The sequencing here drew on PBMCs, taken after nivolumab (anti-PD-1) treatment. Receptors originate from a person aged 35-80 years with oral cavity squamous cell carcinoma. Both conserved end residues are part of each CDR3. The D gene is left open where the match is weak. Clone size is not always given. Where it is, it says once, few, many or a class for expanded clones.

NA	TRBV7-9	NA	TRBJ2-2	TGTGCCAGCAGCTTCTATGGATACACCGGGGAGCTGTTTTTT	CASSFYGYTGELFF
TRBD1	TRBV7-9	NA	TRBJ1-2	TGTGCCAGCAGCGGGACAGGAAACTATGGCTACACCTTC	CASSGTGNYGYTF
NA	TRBV2	NA	TRBJ2-7	TGTGCCAGCAGCCTCCGCGGAACTCCTTTCTACGAGCAGTACTTC	CASSLRGTPFYEQYF
TRBD1	TRBV6-6	NA	TRBJ1-2	TGTGCCAGCAGTGGGGAGACAGGGGCTTTCCGTGGCTACACCTTC	CASSGETGAFRGYTF
TRBD2	TRBV5-1	NA	TRBJ2-1	TGCGCCAGCAACCCAAAGCCGCGGGAGAGCTCCTACAATGAGCAGTTCTTC	CASNPKPRESSYNEQFF
NA	TRBV7-9	NA	TRBJ1-1	TGTGCCAGCAGTCCCCAAATGAACACTGAAGCTTTCTTT	CASSPQMNTEAFF
NA	TRBV7-9	NA	TRBJ2-7	TGTGCCAGCAGCTTAGGTGTGTCGTGGGGATACGAGCAGTACTTC	CASSLGVSWGYEQYF
NA	TRBV7-8	NA	TRBJ2-1	TGTGCCAGCAGCCGGGGAGGAATCAATGAGCAGTTCTTC	CASSRGGINEQFF
TRBD1	TRBV10-3	NA	TRBJ2-5	TGTGCCATCAGGGGACAGAATCAAGAGACCCAGTACTTC	CAIRGQNQETQYF
NA	TRBV18	NA	TRBJ1-1	TGTGCCAGCTCACCCGCCTCGCGTGTAGTGAACACTGAAGCTTTCTTT	CASSPASRVVNTEAFF
NA	TRBV5-4	NA	TRBJ2-3	TGTGCCAGCAGCTTGGGGGGGCCCAGCACAGATACGCAGTATTTT	CASSLGGPSTDTQYF
TRBD1	TRBV7-9	NA	TRBJ1-1	TGTGCCAGCAGCAAACCCGACAGGGGAGGGAACACTGAAGCTTTCTTT	CASSKPDRGGNTEAFF
NA	TRBV27	NA	TRBJ1-5	TGTGCCAGCAGTTTATGGGGGACCCTACAGCCCCAGCATTTT	CASSLWGTLQPQHF
NA	TRBV7-8	once	TRBJ2-2	TGTGCCAGCAGCTTAATGACTGCAGGCTACACCGGGGAGCTGTTTTTT	CASSLMTAGYTGELFF
NA	TRBV6-5	NA	TRBJ2-7	TGTGCCAGCAGTTACTCCGTTACAGAAGCCTACGAGCAGTACTTC	CASSYSVTEAYEQYF
TRBD2	TRBV6-5	NA	TRBJ2-5	TGTGCCAGCAGTTACGGGGTAGCGGGAGGACAAGAGACCCAGTACTTC	CASSYGVAGGQETQYF
NA	TRBV5-4	NA	TRBJ1-1	TGTGCCAGCAGCTCTACAAAGGGGAAGTTCACTGAAGCTTTCTTT	CASSSTKGKFTEAFF
NA	TRBV6-1	NA	TRBJ1-1	TGTGCCAGCAGTGAACCTGGCCTTACACCTTCCGAAGCTTTCTTT	CASSEPGLTPSEAFF
TRBD1	TRBV6-1	few	TRBJ1-3	TGTGCCAGCAGTGGGGGAGGGGGCGGTGGAAACACCATATATTTT	CASSGGGGGGNTIYF
TRBD1	TRBV18	NA	TRBJ2-7	TGTGCCAGCTCACCACTGCCGGGACAGGGGCCCTACGAGCAGTACTTC	CASSPLPGQGPYEQYF
TRBD2	TRBV4-1	NA	TRBJ2-5	TGCGCCAGCAGCCAGAGACTAGCGGGCCTCCAAGAGACCCAGTACTTC	CASSQRLAGLQETQYF
TRBD1	TRBV5-6	NA	TRBJ1-5	TGTGCCAGCACCCGGAGGTCGACAGGGGCTAGCAATCAGCCCCAGCATTTT	CASTRRSTGASNQPQHF
NA	TRBV11-2	NA	TRBJ2-5	TGTGCCAGCAGCTCCCGCCCCACTAGCATGGAGACCCAGTACTTC	CASSSRPTSMETQYF
TRBD2	TRBV30	NA	TRBJ2-2	TGTGCCTGGAGTAGGGAGGGCGGGGAGCTGTTTTTT	CAWSREGGELFF
NA	TRBV6-5	NA	TRBJ1-2	TGTGCCAGCAGTTACTCTTTCGCGGTGGGCGGCTACACCTTC	CASSYSFAVGGYTF
NA	TRBV12-5	NA	TRBJ2-3	TGTGCTAGTGGTTTGTATGGAGGCACAGATACGCAGTATTTT	CASGLYGGTDTQYF
NA	TRBV19	NA	TRBJ2-5	TGTGCCAGTACCCCTGGAGCAATGATAGAGACCCAGTACTTC	CASTPGAMIETQYF
TRBD2	TRBV4-2	NA	TRBJ2-7	TGTGCCAGCAGCCGCATAACTAGCGGCACCTACGAGCAGTACTTC	CASSRITSGTYEQYF
NA	TRBV7-2	NA	TRBJ2-7	TGTGCCAGCAGCTTAAGAATTTACGAGCAGTACTTC	CASSLRIYEQYF
NA	TRBV29-1	NA	TRBJ1-3	TGCGGCGTGGGGGGTGCTGGAAACACCATATATTTT	CGVGGAGNTIYF
NA	TRBV5-5	NA	TRBJ1-3	TGTGCCAGCCTCGGGGGAAACACCATATATTTT	CASLGGNTIYF
NA	TRBV11-3	few	TRBJ1-1	TGTGCCAGCAGCTTTGGGGGGAACACTGAAGCTTTCTTT	CASSFGGNTEAFF
NA	TRBV2	NA	TRBJ1-3	TGTGCCAGCAGATCCCAGAGGCGGAGCATCTCTGGAAACACCATATATTTT	CASRSQRRSISGNTIYF
TRBD1	TRBV18	once	TRBJ2-7	TGTGCCAGCTCACCGGGACAGGGGACCTACGAGCAGTACTTC	CASSPGQGTYEQYF
NA	TRBV6-1	NA	TRBJ1-5	TGTGCCAGCAGTGAAAGGGGGGTTAGCAATCAGCCCCAGCATTTT	CASSERGVSNQPQHF
TRBD1	TRBV19	NA	TRBJ2-3	TGTGCCAGTAGTACCAAGAGGGGACAGGGGTTTAGAGTAGATACGCAGTATTTT	CASSTKRGQGFRVDTQYF
NA	TRBV10-2	few	TRBJ1-5	TGCGCCAGCAGTGATTCCGTCTATCAGCCCCAGCATTTT	CASSDSVYQPQHF
TRBD1	TRBV10-2	NA	TRBJ2-7	TGCGCCACGTGGGACAGCCGCGCCTACGAGCAGTACTTC	CATWDSRAYEQYF
NA	TRBV5-1	NA	TRBJ2-3	TGCGCCAGCACCCGGGGCACAGATACGCAGTATTTT	CASTRGTDTQYF
TRBD2	TRBV4-1	NA	TRBJ2-2	TGCGCCAGCAGCGTCAGGGCGGGCGGGAGGCCAGGGGAGCTGTTTTTT	CASSVRAGGRPGELFF